The 24 T cell receptor beta chains below come from one sample, sequenced in a study of T cells in Graves' hyperthyroidism and ophthalmopathy. Researchers amplified the TCR beta CDR3 regions from RNA transcripts. The HTBI primer set served for first-round RT-PCR of the TCR CDR3. TCRdb reprocessed the multiplex PCR reads via MiXCR and lists one record per CDR3 protein. Of approximately 380,000 distinct CDR3 sequences in the sample, 19% were seen once. Input material: blood. These receptors were obtained from a woman between 18 and 29 years old with Graves' hyperthyroidism.

This clonotype came up many times. V usage is TRBV19 and J usage is TRBJ1-5; maybe TRBD1 (6 bases). The germline V gene has CDR1 LNHDA and CDR2 SQIVND (reference sequence). The CDR3 sequence is 14 residues long. V was cut by 8 bases and J by 4 bases, with 15 bases left in between. Here the CDR3 DNA reads TGTGCCAGTTCGAAATACAGGGAAAATCAGCCCCAGCATTTT. This gives the protein CASSKYRENQPQHF.

This clonotype was recorded many times. V and J are TRBV7-3 and TRBJ2-5; 7 positions agree with TRBD2. The germline V gene encodes CDR1 SGHTA and CDR2 FQGTGA. The junction had 5 bases not matched to a gene; V was cut back by 1 base and J by 0 bases. The CDR3 extends over 16 amino acids. CDR3 sequence: CASSLRASGHQETQYF. As DNA, the CDR3 is TGTGCCAGCAGCTTAAGGGCTAGCGGCCACCAAGAGACCCAGTACTTC.

This clonotype turned up a few times. Being one base from a much bigger clone, this may be a read error. The CDR3 coding sequence is TGCGCCTGCAGACTCCGACCCTATGGTGGCTACACCTTC. Its translation is CACRLRPYGGYTF. The chain recombines TRBV10-2 with TRBJ1-2; D not resolved. Germline V gives CDR1 WSHSY, CDR2 SAAADI. CDR3 length: 13 amino acids.

The chain recombines TRBV19 with TRBJ1-1; D call uncertain. The V gene's germline CDR1 is LNHDA and CDR2 SQIVND (reference sequence). The germline V and J ends were trimmed by 1 base and 1 base, with 7 bases remaining between them. The CDR3 has 14 residues. CDR3: CASSIGSANTEAFF. CDR3 sequence (DNA): TGTGCCAGTAGTATAGGTTCCGCGAACACTGAAGCTTTCTTT. Drawing the rest from reference TRBV19 and TRBJ1-1, the complete variable domain is DGGITQSPKYLFRKEGQNVTLSCEQNLNHDAMYWYRQDPGQGLRLIYYSQIVNDFQKGDIAEGYSVSREKKESFPLTVTSAQKNPTAFYLCASSIGSANTEAFFGQGTRLTVV.

V and J are TRBV5-1 and TRBJ1-1; 10 positions match TRBD1. The CDR3 contains 15 residues. CDR1 and CDR2 from the germline V gene are SGHRS and YFSETQ. V shed 0 bases and J 4 bases; nucleotides not matched to a gene: 3. CDR3 nucleotide sequence: TGCGCCAGCAGCTTGGAGGGACAGGGGAGCACTGAAGCTTTCTTT. Translating gives CASSLEGQGSTEAFF.

This clonotype was observed many times. CDR3: CASSRDTLQPQHF. CDR3 DNA sequence: TGTGCCAGCAGTCGCGACACCCTTCAGCCCCAGCATTTT. The chain carries TRBV12-3 or TRBV12-4 and TRBJ1-5; D is uncertain. The CDR3 is 13 amino acids. V lost 5 bases to trimming and J lost 6 bases, with 11 bases between them.

In this sample, this clonotype turned up many times. The rearrangement uses TRBV4-1 and TRBJ1-2, with D unclear. V was pared by 4 bases and J by 5 bases, with 14 bases between. Germline V gene sequence: CDR1 MGHRA, CDR2 YSYEKL. The CDR3 has 14 residues. The CDR3 reads CASSPGGWEYGYTF. In nucleotides, the CDR3 is TGCGCCAGCAGCCCAGGTGGGTGGGAGTATGGCTACACCTTC.

On this clonotype itself: The junction does not match germline at one end; this may be a read error. The chain uses TRBV18 and TRBJ1-2; D gene uncertain. The CDR3 runs to 13 residues. CDR1 and CDR2 from the germline V gene are KGHSH and LQKENI. Written as DNA, the CDR3 is TGTGTCAGCTCACCTGGGCCCTTTGGTGGCTACACCTTC. Translated, it gives CVSSPGPFGGYTF.

This clonotype was seen many times. The rearrangement uses TRBV2 and TRBJ1-6; TRBD1 is a possible D gene (5 bases). Germline CDR1 and CDR2: SNHLY and FYNNEI. V was cut by 8 bases and J by 6 bases, with 11 bases left in between. This CDR3 contains 13 residues. The CDR3 nucleotides are TGTGCCAGCGGGGCAGGATCTAATTCACCCCTCCACTTT. It codes for CASGAGSNSPLHF.

This rearrangement joins TRBV28 to TRBJ1-1; 9 positions match TRBD1. CDR3 size: 17 residues. V lost 4 bases and J lost 6; bases outside the gene matches: 15. The germline V gene encodes CDR1 MDHEN and CDR2 SYDVKM. CDR3 coding DNA: TGTGCCAGCAGTTCTCCCCCGGGACAGGGTTCTTCTGCTGAAGCTTTCTTT. This gives the protein CASSSPPGQGSSAEAFF.

This clonotype appeared many times. The chain joins TRBV6-5 to TRBJ1-2; 7 nucleotides line up with TRBD1. CDR1 is MNHEY, CDR2 SVGAGI, per germline. V shed 8 bases and J 4 bases; nucleotides not matched to a gene: 13. There are 15 residues in the CDR3. As DNA, the CDR3 is TGTGCCAGCGGGCCGACAGGGAAGGCGTCCTATGGCTACACCTTC. Translated: CASGPTGKASYGYTF.

This clonotype has ten or more counts. CDR3 sequence reads: CASSRTGGTEAFF. CDR3 sequence (DNA): TGTGCCAGCAGCCGTACAGGGGGCACTGAAGCTTTCTTT. The chain uses TRBV6-2 or TRBV6-3 and TRBJ1-1, with 8 nucleotides matching TRBD1. Per germline, CDR1 MNHEY and CDR2 SVGEGT. The CDR3 is made up of 13 amino acids. Unmatched junction bases numbered 4, after V lost 6 bases and J lost 4 bases.

This clonotype was recorded at least ten times. This chain uses TRBV9 with TRBJ2-7, with a weak D call TRBD1 (6 bases). This CDR3 spans 15 amino acids. Germline values: CDR1 SGDLS, CDR2 YYNGEE. Trimming shortened V by 6 bases and J by 6 bases, and 22 bases separated the two germline ends. The CDR3 reads CASTPSGDRSREQYF. DNA for the CDR3: TGTGCCAGCACTCCGTCGGGTGACAGGTCTCGCGAGCAGTACTTC. Filled out from reference TRBV9 and TRBJ2-7, the complete variable domain reads DSGVTQTPKHLITATGQRVTLRCSPRSGDLSVYWYQQSLDQGLQFLIQYYNGEERAKGNILERFSAQQFPDLHSELNLSSLELGDSALYFCASTPSGDRSREQYFGPGTRLTVT.

The chain couples TRBV6-1 to TRBJ1-2; D possibly corresponds to TRBD1 (5 bases). Germline CDR1 is MNHNS and CDR2 is SASEGT. With 7 bases removed from V and 7 bases from J, the gap between germline ends came to 22 bases. This CDR3 is 15 amino acids long. In nucleotides, the CDR3 is TGTGCCAGCAACCAAGTCTCGACGGCGGGGCCTGGCTACACCTTC. Translating gives CASNQVSTAGPGYTF.

This clonotype was seen repeatedly, ten times or more. V usage is TRBV24-1 and J usage is TRBJ1-1, with D possibly being TRBD1 (6 bases). The CDR3 is made up of 12 amino acids. Trimming removed 4 bases at V and 8 bases at J, with 10 bases between. Germline V gene sequence: CDR1 KGHDR, CDR2 SFDVKD. The CDR3 DNA sequence: TGTGCCACCAGTGACTTCACAGGGGAAGCTTTCTTT. It is translated as CATSDFTGEAFF.

Note on this clonotype: A much larger clone differs by one base, so this may be a read error. This chain connects TRBV15 to TRBJ1-3; D unclear. This CDR3 spans 16 amino acids. Germline CDR1 reads LNHNV; CDR2 reads YYDKDF (reference sequence). The CDR3 is CATSRDAGLSGNAIYF. The CDR3 coding sequence is TGTGCCACCAGCAGAGATGCGGGCTTGTCTGGAAACGCCATATATTTT.

In its sample, this clonotype was seen many times. The V gene is TRBV28, the J gene TRBJ1-3; D unclear. CDR3 length: 15 residues. Germline-derived CDR1 and CDR2 are MDHEN and SYDVKM. The V end lost 7 bases, the J end lost 0 bases, and 13 bases lay between the germline ends. CDR3 region: CASTVRLASGNTIYF. CDR3 DNA: TGTGCCAGCACAGTTCGTTTGGCCTCTGGAAACACCATATATTTT.

In this sample, this clonotype turned up many times. The chain links TRBV20-1 to TRBJ2-5, with no clear D. The CDR3 consists of 14 residues. Trimming left V 7 bases short and J 0 bases short, with 15 bases between. CDR1 and CDR2 (germline): DFQATT, SNEGSKA (reference sequence). This CDR3 is CSVLPPRNQETQYF. The CDR3 nucleotides are TGCAGTGTCCTCCCGCCCAGGAACCAAGAGACCCAGTACTTC.

This clonotype showed up many times. The chain employs TRBV4-1 and TRBJ2-7; TRBD2 is a possible D gene (6 bases). The CDR3 runs 17 residues. V was cut by 1 base and J by 0 bases, with 16 bases left in between. Germline CDR1 and CDR2: MGHRA and YSYEKL. CDR3 DNA sequence: TGCGCCAGCAGCCAAGTTTGGGGGTGGAGGGCCTCCTACGAGCAGTACTTC. This translates into CASSQVWGWRASYEQYF.

There are many counts of this clonotype. Here the CDR3 reads CASSQAQGSQETQYF. The CDR3 bases are TGTGCCAGCAGCCAGGCACAGGGCTCCCAAGAGACCCAGTACTTC. This rearrangement joins TRBV4-2 to TRBJ2-5, with a tentative D call TRBD1 (6 bases). V was cut by 3 bases and J by 1 base, with 12 bases left in between. This CDR3 is built from 15 residues. Germline V gene data show CDR1 as LGHNA and CDR2 as YNFKEQ.

Details on this clonotype: This sequence may be a read error, since a much larger clone differs from it by one base. The genes are TRBV19 and TRBJ2-7; 11 bases agree with TRBD1. J gave up 3 bases and V 10 bases, and 8 bases lay outside the gene matches. This CDR3 spans 14 amino acids. Per germline, CDR1 LNHDA and CDR2 SQIVND (reference sequence). The CDR3 DNA reads TGTGCCAATAACTCCGGGACAGGGGGCTACGAGCAGTACTTC. Protein: CANNSGTGGYEQYF.

At least ten counts were recorded for this clonotype. The J gene is TRBJ1-1, the V gene TRBV24-1, with a weak D call TRBD1 (5 bases). Germline CDR1 KGHDR, CDR2 SFDVKD. The CDR3 is 14 residues long. The ends were cut back, 9 bases at V and 3 bases at J, with 16 bases in the middle. CDR3: CATRGNGEYTEAFF. In DNA, the CDR3 is TGTGCCACCCGGGGGAACGGGGAATACACTGAAGCTTTCTTT.

Many counts were recorded for this clonotype. The chain combines TRBV6-5 with TRBJ1-6, with 11 bases fitting TRBD1. Germline V gene lookup returns CDR1 MNHEY and CDR2 SVGAGI. The CDR3 sequence is 14 residues long. The V segment lost 6 bases and the J segment 10 bases; nucleotides outside the gene matches: 5. The CDR3 DNA sequence: TGTGCCAGCAGCCTGGGACAGGGGGGATCACCCCTCCACTTT. Residues: CASSLGQGGSPLHF.

This clonotype was recorded many times. The CDR3 region has the DNA TGTGCCAGCAGCAGGGACAGATACATGAACACTGAAGCTTTCTTT. This translates into CASSRDRYMNTEAFF. V and J are TRBV6-1 and TRBJ1-1; TRBD1 aligns across 7 bases. This CDR3 spans 15 amino acids. The germline V gene has CDR1 MNHNS and CDR2 SASEGT. Trimming cost V 6 bases and J 0 bases; bases outside gene matches: 7.